One sample yielded the 21 T cell receptor beta chains listed below, sequenced in a study of T cell responses to AZD1222 COVID-19 vaccine. Using immunoSEQ multiplex PCR, the repertoire was profiled, and TCRdb retains in-frame clones only, with some absent. The repertoire holds 160,000 or so clones, with about 90% as singletons. The sample in question was peripheral blood, obtained on day 0 of AZD1222 vaccination. The receptors were sampled from an adult in good health.

This chain joins TRBV28 and TRBJ1-6; unclear D gene. Trimming took off 3 bases at V and 10 bases at J, with 4 bases between the two ends. From germline, CDR1 is MDHEN and CDR2 SYDVKM. CDR3 length: 11 amino acids. The CDR3 loop reads CASSFRSPLHF. As DNA, the CDR3 is TGTGCCAGCAGTTTCCGCTCACCCCTCCACTTT.

This chain joins TRBV9 and TRBJ2-2, with 7 bases fitting TRBD1. The CDR3 covers 16 residues. From germline, CDR1 is SGDLS and CDR2 YYNGEE. The trim removed 4 bases at V and 5 bases at J, leaving 11 bases unmatched. CDR3 nucleotide sequence: TGTGCCAGCAGCCCCCCGAGGGCAGGGGGAACCGGGGAGCTGTTTTTT. This sequence encodes CASSPPRAGGTGELFF.

In regard to this clone: The DNA is left out, because the CDR3 cannot be placed on it with certainty; the CDR3 is given as TCRdb lists it. The chain has TRBV28 and TRBJ1-2. The CDR3 is 14 residues long, counting both termini. Looked up from germline, CDR1 is MDHEN and CDR2 is SYDVKM. This CDR3 is CASSSSGENYGYTF.

The chain recombines TRBV3-1 (or the pseudogene TRBV3-2) with TRBJ1-2; D call uncertain. The CDR3 runs 12 residues. V was clipped by 4 bases and J by 3 bases, with 6 bases between them. Germline loops: CDR1 LGHDT, CDR2 YNNKEL (reference sequence). CDR3 sequence reads: CASSPSDYGYTF. CDR3 bases: TGTGCCAGCAGCCCATCGGACTATGGCTACACCTTC.

This clone was seen just once. V gene TRBV5-6 combines with J gene TRBJ2-7, with 7 bases matching TRBD1. Germline trimming cut 3 bases from V and 2 bases from J; bases unmatched to any gene: 11. Per germline, CDR1 SGHDT and CDR2 YYEEEE. The CDR3 covers 16 residues. CDR3: CASSSLGLTGAYEQYF. CDR3 in DNA: TGTGCCAGCAGCTCGCTTGGCCTAACAGGGGCCTACGAGCAGTACTTC.

This rearrangement joins TRBV2 to TRBJ2-3; D is undetermined. Trimming removed 4 bases from V and 0 bases from J, with 11 bases in between. The CDR3 loop spans 15 amino acids. Germline-derived CDR1 and CDR2 are SNHLY and FYNNEI. The chain's CDR3 is CASSAEIASTDTQYF. CDR3 in DNA: TGTGCCAGCAGTGCGGAGATAGCTAGCACAGATACGCAGTATTTT.

This chain connects TRBV30 to TRBJ1-2; TRBD1 is a possible D gene (5 bases). The CDR3 length is 12 residues. Germline V gene lookup returns CDR1 GTSNPN and CDR2 SVGIG (reference sequence). The V end lost 5 bases, the J end lost 7 bases, and 14 bases lay between the germline ends. CDR3 nucleotide sequence: TGTGCCTGGGGCTATGGGGGAGTTGGCTACACCTTC. Residues: CAWGYGGVGYTF.

This chain joins TRBV30 and TRBJ2-7; tentatively, D is TRBD1 (6 bases). The CDR3 contains 15 residues. Trimming cost V 4 bases and J 0 bases, with 16 bases left between them. Germline CDR1 is GTSNPN and CDR2 is SVGIG (reference sequence). The CDR3 here is CAWTEGDEVSYEQYF. DNA of the CDR3: TGTGCCTGGACAGAGGGGGACGAAGTCTCCTACGAGCAGTACTTC.

Comments on this clone: Other DNA sequences from this sample encode an identical CDR3 as well. The chain carries TRBV7-2 and TRBJ1-2, with 9 positions matching TRBD1. The trim removed 4 bases at V and 4 bases at J, leaving 1 base unmatched. Germline assignment: CDR1 SGHTA and CDR2 FQGNSA. CDR3 length: 13 residues. Here the CDR3 DNA reads TGTGCCAGCAGCTCGGGACAGGGCTATGGCTACACCTTC. The encoded protein is CASSSGQGYGYTF.

The chain recombines TRBV7-3 with TRBJ1-1, with D maybe TRBD1 (5 bases). Germline V CDR1 and CDR2: SGHTA, FQGTGA. Trimming pared 6 bases from V and 1 base from J, leaving 9 bases between. There are 13 residues in the CDR3. The CDR3 DNA reads TGTGCCAGCAGTCAAGACAGGAACACTGAAGCTTTCTTT. Amino acids: CASSQDRNTEAFF. Based on the CDR3 plus reference TRBV7-3 and TRBJ1-1, the full variable domain is GAGVSQTPSNKVTEKGKYVELRCDPISGHTALYWYRQSLGQGPEFLIYFQGTGAADDSGLPNDRFFAVRPEGSVSTLKIQRTERGDSAVYLCASSQDRNTEAFFGQGTRLTVV.

The chain recombines TRBV27 with TRBJ1-2, with D unclear. The CDR3 consists of 13 residues. V was cut by 2 bases and J by 6 bases, with 10 bases left in between. The germline gives CDR1 MNHEY, CDR2 SMNVEV (reference sequence). The CDR3 DNA follows: TGTGCCAGCAGTTTAGGTGGCGGGGATGGCTACACCTTC. Encoded protein: CASSLGGGDGYTF.

Only a few counts were recorded for this clone. The same CDR3 is also encoded by other DNA sequences in this sample. The CDR3 spells CATSGGYEQYF. CDR3 DNA sequence: TGTGCCACCAGCGGAGGCTACGAGCAGTACTTC. The V call is TRBV24-1, the J call TRBJ2-7, with a possible D match to TRBD2 (5 bases). CDR1 and CDR2 (germline): KGHDR, SFDVKD. The CDR3 extends over 11 amino acids. V gave up 7 bases and J gave up 3 bases, with 6 bases separating them.

In its sample, this clone was seen once. CDR3 coding DNA: TGTGCCTGGAGTGCCCCCAAAGGGCCTGAAGCTTTCTTT. Protein sequence: CAWSAPKGPEAFF. The rearrangement joins TRBV30 to TRBJ1-1; D gene unclear. The CDR3 is 13 amino acids. Trimming pared 1 base from V and 6 bases from J, leaving 12 bases between. Germline assignment: CDR1 GTSNPN and CDR2 SVGIG (reference sequence).

The gene calls are TRBV5-1 and TRBJ1-3; 7 nucleotides line up with TRBD1. Germline CDR1 reads SGHRS; CDR2 reads YFSETQ. Trimming cost V 4 bases and J 1 base; bases outside gene matches: 8. The CDR3 sequence is 16 residues long. CDR3 in amino acids: CASSRDSPFSGNTIYF. CDR3 sequence (DNA): TGCGCCAGCAGCCGGGACAGCCCCTTTTCTGGAAACACCATATATTTT.

CDR3 sequence (DNA): TGTGCCAGCCGGACAGAGAACACCGGGGAGCTGTTTTTT. Its protein is CASRTENTGELFF. The chain joins TRBV19 to TRBJ2-2, with D possibly TRBD1 on 6 matching bases. The CDR3 extends over 13 amino acids. Germline CDR1 is LNHDA and CDR2 is SQIVND (reference sequence). Between the trimmed V and J ends, which lost 9 bases and 1 base, there was a span of 9 bases.

This chain joins TRBV5-1 and TRBJ1-6; D may be TRBD1 (6 bases). Germline V gene lookup returns CDR1 SGHRS and CDR2 YFSETQ. With 4 bases removed from V and 7 bases from J, the gap between germline ends came to 12 bases. The length of the CDR3 is 14 residues. CDR3 bases: TGCGCCAGCAGCCCACAGGGATCAAATTCACCCCTCCACTTT. The encoded protein is CASSPQGSNSPLHF.

This clone has a single count. The chain is built from TRBV3-1 (or the pseudogene TRBV3-2) and TRBJ1-4, with 8 bases aligning to TRBD1. V was clipped by 5 bases and J by 0 bases; unmatched bases: 5. This CDR3 has 16 residues. Germline CDR1 and CDR2: LGHDT and YNNKEL (reference sequence). The CDR3 loop reads CASSFQQGATNEKLFF. Written as DNA, the CDR3 is TGTGCCAGCAGCTTTCAACAGGGGGCAACTAATGAAAAACTGTTTTTT.

This chain connects TRBV7-3 to TRBJ1-3; 7 bases match TRBD1. CDR3 size: 16 residues. V shed 0 bases, J shed 0 bases, and the junction held 2 bases outside the gene matches. Germline CDR1 reads SGHTA; CDR2 reads FQGTGA. CDR3 region: CASSLTRQGSGNTIYF. The CDR3, as DNA: TGTGCCAGCAGCTTAACCAGACAGGGCTCTGGAAACACCATATATTTT.

The chain uses TRBV7-3 and TRBJ2-5; D ambiguous. Germline CDR1 SGHTA, CDR2 FQGTGA. Trimming removed 5 bases at V and 2 bases at J, with 15 bases between. This CDR3 has 15 residues. The CDR3 reads CASSPYPDAQETQYF. The CDR3, as DNA: TGTGCCAGCAGCCCATACCCCGATGCTCAAGAGACCCAGTACTTC.

This chain links TRBV3-1 (or the pseudogene TRBV3-2) with TRBJ1-5; D possibly corresponds to TRBD1 (6 bases). V gave up 1 base and J gave up 2 bases, with 9 bases separating them. The CDR3 sequence is 15 residues long. Germline V gene sequence: CDR1 LGHDT, CDR2 YNNKEL (reference sequence). CDR3 residues: CASSQGGRGNQPQHF. The CDR3 bases are TGTGCCAGCAGCCAAGGGGGGCGCGGCAATCAGCCCCAGCATTTT.

The chain joins TRBV15 to TRBJ2-2, with D possibly matching TRBD1 (6 bases). Trimming pared 3 bases from V and 1 base from J, leaving 18 bases between. The germline V gene has CDR1 LNHNV and CDR2 YYDKDF (reference sequence). There are 18 residues in the CDR3. The DNA of the CDR3 is TGTGCCACCAGCAGCAGGGGTTACGGCGAGGGGAACACCGGGGAGCTGTTTTTT. Residues: CATSSRGYGEGNTGELFF.